This TCR beta chain was identified during a study of blood T cells in healthy people across ages. The CDR3 consists of 15 residues. The germline V and J ends were trimmed by 0 bases and 2 bases, with 10 bases remaining between them. Looked up from germline, CDR1 is SGHRS and CDR2 is YFSETQ. The second PCR ran about 6 to 12 cycles with a sample-barcoded 5' primer and J-beta primers. The template-switch adaptor was a 5' adaptor with 12 random nucleotides. It tagged each cDNA molecule. TCRdb passed the 5' RACE reads through MiXCR, listing each CDR3 protein once. This table has 1 million or so distinct CDR3 sequences, around 45% appearing once.

The sequence was collected from a woman aged 60 to 75 in good health. This rearrangement joins TRBV5-1 to TRBJ2-3; no clear D. Material: blood. CDR3 loop: CASSLDAGTTDTQYF. The CDR3 DNA reads TGCGCCAGCAGCTTGGATGCTGGAACCACAGATACGCAGTATTTT.